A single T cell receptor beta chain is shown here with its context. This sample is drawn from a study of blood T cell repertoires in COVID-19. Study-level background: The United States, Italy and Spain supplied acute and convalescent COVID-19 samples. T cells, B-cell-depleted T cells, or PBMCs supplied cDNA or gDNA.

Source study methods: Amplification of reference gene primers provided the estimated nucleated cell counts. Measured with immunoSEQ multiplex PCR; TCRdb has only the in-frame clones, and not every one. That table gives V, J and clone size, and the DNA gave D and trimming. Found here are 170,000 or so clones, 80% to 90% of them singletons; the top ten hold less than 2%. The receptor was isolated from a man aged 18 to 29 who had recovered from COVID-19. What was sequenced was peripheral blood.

The CDR3 nucleotides are TGTGCCAGCTCCCAAAACCGGGAGACCCAGTACTTC. It specifies CASSQNRETQYF. This rearrangement joins TRBV18 to TRBJ2-5, with D uncertain. The CDR3 has 12 amino acids. V shed 6 bases and J shed 5 bases, with 10 bases lying between them. Germline CDR1 KGHSH, CDR2 LQKENI.